This TCR beta chain comes out of a study of human T cells and chemical hapten exposure. Broader study findings: Unchanged with DPC sensitization were TCRs above 1 in 1000 frequency. Relative to controls, expanded TCRs formed significantly more large CDR3 similarity clusters. The immune response of these alopecia patients might not match healthy individuals'.

How the authors handled the data: Sequenced samples showed a median of approximately 100,000 TCRs each, with counts running from 23,224 to 690,600. One entry per CDR3 protein, called by TCRdb with MiXCR from the RACE reads. TCRdb's processing, not the study's, gives the V and J calls here. This table holds fewer than 350,000 distinct CDR3 sequences, approximately 8% found once. The V segment lost 5 bases and the J segment 2 bases; nucleotides outside the gene matches: 2. CDR3 length: 14 amino acids. CDR1 and CDR2 from the germline V gene are LGHDT and YNNKEL (reference sequence). This clonotype showed up just a few times. Antigen: not known. Specified time point: pre-sensitization, week 0. Treatment meaning: therapeutic diphenylcyclopropenone sensitization with weekly scalp DPC.

The sequences come from whole blood, collected in connection with sensitization to the hapten diphenylcyclopropenone (DPC). This chain connects TRBV3-1 to TRBJ2-2; 7 bases line up with TRBD2. This receptor was taken from a young man with alopecia areata. Some clones in this sample may be carry-over from other donors' samples. For the CDR3, the DNA is TGTGCCAGCAGCAGGGAGGGAAACACCGGGGAGCTGTTTTTT. Its protein is CASSREGNTGELFF.